This T cell receptor (beta chain) was identified in a study of blood T cell repertoires in COVID-19 (dated by TCRdb to 2020 to 2021). With respect to the entire study: The collaborator samples originated in the United States, Italy and Spain and spanned the acute and convalescent phases of COVID-19. Samples were obtained from the ongoing ImmuneRACE study (first 160 participants) and from some 1,200 subjects provided by 6 global collaborators. Where HLA class I and class II types were available, the types were taken from metadata supplied by the sample provider, not from assay-based typing. The sample metadata nearly always contained a de-identified subject ID, COVID-19 status, age in years and sex. The repertoires were made available in a free public database intended to serve as a resource for research on the immune response to SARS-CoV-2. Deeply sampled blood TCRbeta repertoires from subjects exposed to, actively infected with, or recovered from COVID-19 were included in the dataset. The prospective study material was composed of cDNA or gDNA derived from T cells, B-cell-depleted T cells, or PBMCs. Here is what the overall study found, with its caveats: Clinical and demographic metadata were provided uncurated, with the amount varying by source and participant.

The collaborating institutions used their own protocols to collect whole blood in K2EDTA tubes. For TCRbeta analysis, collaborators shipped samples as frozen whole blood, isolated PBMCs, or DNA extracted from either of those sample types. With regard to this clone: Its antigen has not been determined. Per-nucleotide qualities are absent, and no much larger clonotype sits a single base away.

The immunoSEQ Assay, a bias-controlled multiplex PCR, was used to amplify TCRbeta CDR3 regions from genomic DNA. The authors' analysis ran thus. Within the assay, amplification of reference gene primers was used to estimate how many nucleated cells each sample contained. To quantify the absolute abundance of each unique TCRbeta CDR3 rearrangement, sequence reads were collapsed and filtered. For each sample, productive Simpson clonality was calculated as the square root of Simpson's diversity index across productive rearrangements. What TCRdb holds here is the immuneACCESS table cut down to in-frame rearrangements. Part of the clones is not present; checked against another copy, under half of the missing clones reflect an unresolved V gene, and the others are unexplained. V and J calls and clone size are those listed in that table; D and trimming were worked out from the DNA. The sample contains approximately 100,000 clones, more than 85% of them found a single time. Of the sample, roughly 6.2% is held by the ten largest clones.

Reading the germline V gene gives CDR1 SGHAT and CDR2 FQNNGV. Trimming takes 6 bases off V and 5 bases off J; junction bases not matched to a gene: 3. The cysteine opens and the phenylalanine closes a CDR3 of 13 amino acids. The sequence is cut down to CDR3 DNA, 39 bases in frame from base 1. This TCR was recovered from a human donor in a cohort sampled during active COVID-19. The sequencing input was peripheral blood. The rearrangement combines TRBV11-2 with TRBJ2-1, with 8 bases matching TRBD1. The CDR3 protein sequence reads: CASRGTGHNEQFF. The nucleotides are TGTGCCAGCAGGGGGACAGGACACAATGAGCAGTTCTTC.